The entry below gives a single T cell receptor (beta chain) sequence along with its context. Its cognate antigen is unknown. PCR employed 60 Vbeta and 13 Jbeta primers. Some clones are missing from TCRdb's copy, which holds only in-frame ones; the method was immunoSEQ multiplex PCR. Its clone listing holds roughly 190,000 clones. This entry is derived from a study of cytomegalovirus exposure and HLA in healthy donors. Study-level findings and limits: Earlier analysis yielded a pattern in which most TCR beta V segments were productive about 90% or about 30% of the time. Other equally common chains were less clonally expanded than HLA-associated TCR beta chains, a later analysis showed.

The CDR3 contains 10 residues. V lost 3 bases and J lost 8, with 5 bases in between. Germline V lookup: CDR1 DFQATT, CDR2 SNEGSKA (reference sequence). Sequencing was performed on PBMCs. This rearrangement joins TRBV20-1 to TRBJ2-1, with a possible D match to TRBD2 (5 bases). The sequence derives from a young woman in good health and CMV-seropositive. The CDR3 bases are TGCAGTGCTAGGAGGGATGAGCAGTTCTTC. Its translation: CSARRDEQFF.